Reported below is one TCR beta chain. This sample is drawn from a study of OX40 agonist ivuxolimab in advanced cancers. Study as a whole: An anti-OX40 (CD134) antibody with agonistic activity, ivuxolimab, was administered to patients.

Patients with a history of autoimmune disease or on systemic immunosuppression were excluded. Per the germline V gene, CDR1 is SGHNT and CDR2 is YYREEE (reference sequence). The CDR3 totals 13 residues. V was clipped by 4 bases and J by 0 bases, with 8 bases between them. The data were produced by immunoSEQ multiplex PCR, yet TCRdb's version contains in-frame clones alone and is incomplete. The table shows under 20,000 clones, with around two thirds occurring only once. The sequence was obtained from an adult with an advanced solid tumor such as melanoma, head and neck, liver or kidney cancer. The genes are TRBV5-4 and TRBJ2-7; possibly TRBD1 for D (6 bases). Sequences were derived from CD4+ or CD8+ T cells sorted from blood, sampled in a trial of the OX40 agonist ivuxolimab. This CDR3 reads CASSMDSSYEQYF. The DNA for the CDR3 is TGTGCCAGCAGCATGGACAGCTCCTACGAGCAGTACTTC.